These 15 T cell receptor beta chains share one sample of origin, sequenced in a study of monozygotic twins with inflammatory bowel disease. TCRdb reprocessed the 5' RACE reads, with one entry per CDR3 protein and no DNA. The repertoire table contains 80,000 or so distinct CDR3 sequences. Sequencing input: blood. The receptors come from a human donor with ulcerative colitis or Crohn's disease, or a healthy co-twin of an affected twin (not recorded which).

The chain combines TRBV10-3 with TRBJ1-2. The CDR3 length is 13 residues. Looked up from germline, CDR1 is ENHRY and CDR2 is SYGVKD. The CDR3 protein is CAISAGRDYGYTF.

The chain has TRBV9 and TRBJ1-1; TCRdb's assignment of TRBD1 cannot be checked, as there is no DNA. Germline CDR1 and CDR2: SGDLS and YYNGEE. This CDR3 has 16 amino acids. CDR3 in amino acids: CASSAPPGQTNTEAFF.

CDR3 amino acids: CASSPAGTPVEQYF. The J gene is TRBJ2-7, the V gene TRBV5-1; TCRdb calls TRBD1, which cannot be checked without DNA. Germline V lookup: CDR1 SGHRS, CDR2 YFSETQ. This CDR3 is built from 14 residues.

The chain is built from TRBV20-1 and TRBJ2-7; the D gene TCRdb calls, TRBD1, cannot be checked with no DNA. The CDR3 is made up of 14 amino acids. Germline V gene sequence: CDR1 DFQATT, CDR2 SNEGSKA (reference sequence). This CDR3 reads CSARSGTGGYEQYF.

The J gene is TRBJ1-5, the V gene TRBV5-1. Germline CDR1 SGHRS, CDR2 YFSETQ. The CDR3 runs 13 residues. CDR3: CASSFLGNQPQHF.

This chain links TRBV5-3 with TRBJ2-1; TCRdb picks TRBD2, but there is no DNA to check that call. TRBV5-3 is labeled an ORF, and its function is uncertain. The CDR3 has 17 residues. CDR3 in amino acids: CAPRGLADLSSYNEQFF.

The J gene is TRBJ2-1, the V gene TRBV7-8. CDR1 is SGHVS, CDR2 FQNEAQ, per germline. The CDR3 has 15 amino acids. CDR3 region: CASSLGWSSYNEQFF.

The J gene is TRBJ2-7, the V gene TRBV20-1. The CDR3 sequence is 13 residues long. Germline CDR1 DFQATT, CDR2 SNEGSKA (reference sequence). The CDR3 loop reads CSASRRGSYEQYF.

The CDR3 is CASSLQGEETQYF. This sequence joins TRBV7-2 and TRBJ2-5; TCRdb designates TRBD1, a call that cannot be tested without DNA. Germline V lookup: CDR1 SGHTA, CDR2 FQGNSA. The CDR3 contains 13 residues.

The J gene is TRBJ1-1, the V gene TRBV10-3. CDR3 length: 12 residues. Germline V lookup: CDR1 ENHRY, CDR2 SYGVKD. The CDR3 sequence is CAMSGRGTEAFF.

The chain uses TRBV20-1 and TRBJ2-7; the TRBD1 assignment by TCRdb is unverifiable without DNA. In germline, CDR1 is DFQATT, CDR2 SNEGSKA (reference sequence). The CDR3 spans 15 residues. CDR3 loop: CSARDPGQNSYEQYF.

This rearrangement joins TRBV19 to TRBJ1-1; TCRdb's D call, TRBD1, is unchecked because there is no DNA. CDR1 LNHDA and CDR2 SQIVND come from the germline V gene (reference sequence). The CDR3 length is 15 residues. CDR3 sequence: CASTLNRDRGAEAFF.

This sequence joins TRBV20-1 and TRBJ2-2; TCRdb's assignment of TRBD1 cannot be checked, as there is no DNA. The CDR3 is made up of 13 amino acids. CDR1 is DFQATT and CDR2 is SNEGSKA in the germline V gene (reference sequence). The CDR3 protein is CSARGQYTGELFF.

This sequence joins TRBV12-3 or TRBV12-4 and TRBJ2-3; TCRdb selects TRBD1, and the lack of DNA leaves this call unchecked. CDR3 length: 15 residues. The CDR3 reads CASTRGGLAADTQYF.

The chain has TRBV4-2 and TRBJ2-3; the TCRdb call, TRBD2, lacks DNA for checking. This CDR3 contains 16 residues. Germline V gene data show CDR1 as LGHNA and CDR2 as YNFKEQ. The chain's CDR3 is CASSPRSSGGRDTQYF.